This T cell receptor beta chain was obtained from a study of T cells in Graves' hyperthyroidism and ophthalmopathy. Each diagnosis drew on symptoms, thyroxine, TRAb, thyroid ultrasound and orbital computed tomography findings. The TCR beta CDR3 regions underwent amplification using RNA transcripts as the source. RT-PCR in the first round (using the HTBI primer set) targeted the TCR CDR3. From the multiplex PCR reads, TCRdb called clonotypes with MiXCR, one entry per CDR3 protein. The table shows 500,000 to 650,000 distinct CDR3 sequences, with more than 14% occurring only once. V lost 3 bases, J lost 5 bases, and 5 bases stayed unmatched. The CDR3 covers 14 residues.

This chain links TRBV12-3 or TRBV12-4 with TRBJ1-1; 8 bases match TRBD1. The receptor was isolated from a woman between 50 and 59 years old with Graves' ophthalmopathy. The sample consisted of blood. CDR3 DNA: TGTGCCAGCAGTTTCAGGACAGGGAGGACTGAAGCTTTCTTT. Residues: CASSFRTGRTEAFF.